The 27 T cell receptor beta chains presented below share a single source sample, sequenced in a study of blood T cell repertoires in COVID-19. Here immunoSEQ multiplex PCR was the method, and the copy in TCRdb shows in-frame clones only, minus some. The sample includes approximately 170,000 clones, around 85% of them seen just once. Sequenced: peripheral blood. These receptors came from a woman aged 70-85 years with acute or convalescent COVID-19.

CDR3 sequence reads: CASSLIVGGIYGYTF. DNA for the CDR3: TGTGCCAGCAGCTTAATTGTCGGGGGAATCTATGGCTACACCTTC. V usage is TRBV7-9 and J usage is TRBJ1-2, with D possibly being TRBD1 (5 bases). CDR3 length equals 15 residues. The germline V gene has CDR1 SEHNR and CDR2 FQNEAQ (reference sequence). Trimming left V 2 bases short and J 4 bases short, with 14 bases between.

The V call is TRBV7-9, the J call TRBJ2-5; 8 bases are shared with TRBD2. There are 16 residues in the CDR3. Trimming removed 5 bases from V and 5 bases from J; junction bases left unmatched: 13. The V gene's germline CDR1 is SEHNR and CDR2 FQNEAQ (reference sequence). The CDR3 loop is CASSRPGLAVFETQYF. CDR3 nucleotide sequence: TGTGCCAGCAGCCGACCTGGACTAGCCGTTTTTGAGACCCAGTACTTC.

This clone was observed once. The V gene is TRBV11-3, the J gene TRBJ2-7, with a possible D match to TRBD1 (6 bases). Germline V gene lookup returns CDR1 SGHNT and CDR2 YENEEA. V lost 1 base and J lost 3, with 13 bases in between. CDR3 length: 15 amino acids. In nucleotides, the CDR3 is TGTGCCAGCAGCTTAGGTTGGGGGCCGGTCTACGAGCAGTACTTC. It specifies CASSLGWGPVYEQYF.

V usage is TRBV7-3 and J usage is TRBJ2-5, with 7 bases lining up with TRBD1. J gave up 0 bases and V 5 bases, and 3 bases lay outside the gene matches. Germline CDR1 is SGHTA and CDR2 is FQGTGA. The CDR3 covers 14 residues. The CDR3 bases are TGTGCCAGCAGCAAGACAGGGAACCAAGAGACCCAGTACTTC. This translates into CASSKTGNQETQYF. The full variable domain, completed using reference TRBV7-3 and TRBJ2-5, is GAGVSQTPSNKVTEKGKYVELRCDPISGHTALYWYRQSLGQGPEFLIYFQGTGAADDSGLPNDRFFAVRPEGSVSTLKIQRTERGDSAVYLCASSKTGNQETQYFGPGTRLLVL.

The gene calls are TRBV6-5 and TRBJ1-6; weak D call: TRBD1 (5 bases). The V gene's germline CDR1 is MNHEY and CDR2 SVGAGI. CDR3 length: 15 residues. The ends were cut back, 7 bases at V and 2 bases at J, with 12 bases in the middle. In nucleotides, the CDR3 is TGTGCCAGCACCTTGGACACACCCTATAATTCACCCCTCCACTTT. Translation: CASTLDTPYNSPLHF.

The chain joins TRBV7-8 to TRBJ2-7; D remains ambiguous. Germline V gene lookup returns CDR1 SGHVS and CDR2 FQNEAQ. The CDR3 has 16 residues. V shed 1 base and J shed 2 bases, with 15 bases lying between them. CDR3: CASSLDVGTLPYEQYF. CDR3 in DNA: TGTGCCAGCAGCTTAGATGTGGGTACACTACCCTACGAGCAGTACTTC.

The chain employs TRBV29-1 and TRBJ2-3, with 8 bases matching TRBD2. The germline V gene has CDR1 SQVTM and CDR2 ANQGSEA. V trimming: 7 bases; J trimming: 2 bases; junction bases outside the gene matches: 8. This CDR3 has 14 residues. The DNA of the CDR3 is TGCAGCGCCGCCAGCGGGGGAACCACAGATACGCAGTATTTT. This encodes CSAASGGTTDTQYF.

The rearrangement links TRBV7-9 to TRBJ2-1; 7 bases fit TRBD2. The CDR3 length is 15 residues. Germline loops: CDR1 SEHNR, CDR2 FQNEAQ (reference sequence). With V trimmed by 5 bases and J by 7 bases, 11 bases remained unmatched. The CDR3 loop is CASSDWGGNTNEQFF. The CDR3 nucleotides read TGTGCCAGCAGCGACTGGGGGGGTAATACAAATGAGCAGTTCTTC.

V gene TRBV19 combines with J gene TRBJ1-2; TRBD1 matches at 7 bases. The CDR3 covers 16 residues. Germline V gene data show CDR1 as LNHDA and CDR2 as SQIVND (reference sequence). With 1 base clipped from V and 3 bases from J, the junction kept 8 bases outside the gene matches. The CDR3 loop is CASSIAILDRDYGYTF. The DNA of the CDR3 is TGTGCCAGTAGTATAGCCATCCTCGACAGGGACTATGGCTACACCTTC.

In nucleotides, the CDR3 is TGCGCCAGCGCGCTTAGGGGGAGCGGTCTAGTCGGGGAGCTGTTTTTT. This gives the protein CASALRGSGLVGELFF. The J gene is TRBJ2-2, the V gene TRBV4-1; D perhaps matches TRBD1 (6 bases). The germline V gene has CDR1 MGHRA and CDR2 YSYEKL. This CDR3 has 16 amino acids. Between the trimmed V and J ends, which lost 8 bases and 7 bases, there was a span of 23 bases.

The table lists this clone with a count of one. The chain couples TRBV10-3 to TRBJ1-1, with D maybe TRBD1 (6 bases). Germline assignment: CDR1 ENHRY and CDR2 SYGVKD. The CDR3 is 15 residues long. Trimming took off 4 bases at V and 5 bases at J, with 17 bases between the two ends. The CDR3 DNA is TGTGCCATCAGTGTCGGTACAGGGTTGGGAACTGAAGCTTTCTTT. Translation: CAISVGTGLGTEAFF.

The chain is built from TRBV29-1 and TRBJ2-7; 11 positions match TRBD2. After removal of 7 bases from V and 2 bases from J, the junction contained 10 bases not matched to a gene. The CDR3 is made up of 15 amino acids. Germline loops: CDR1 SQVTM, CDR2 ANQGSEA. The DNA for the CDR3 is TGCAGCGCTGGGCCGGAGACTAGCGGGACCTACGAGCAGTACTTC. Protein: CSAGPETSGTYEQYF.

The CDR3: CASSQGTSGAYNEQFF. DNA for the CDR3: TGCGCCAGCAGCCAGGGGACTAGCGGGGCCTACAATGAGCAGTTCTTC. This rearrangement joins TRBV4-1 to TRBJ2-1; TRBD2 aligns across 13 bases. The CDR3 spans 16 residues. The V gene end was trimmed by 3 bases and the J gene end by 2 bases; junction bases not matched to a gene: 1. Per germline, CDR1 MGHRA and CDR2 YSYEKL.

The table lists this clone with a count of one. The rearrangement uses TRBV27 and TRBJ2-2; 8 nucleotides agree with TRBD1. This CDR3 comprises 17 residues. J lost 6 bases, V lost 4 bases, and 13 bases had no gene match. Germline V lookup: CDR1 MNHEY, CDR2 SMNVEV (reference sequence). The CDR3 bases are TGTGCCAGCAGTTCATCCCAAACACAGGGGGAGTCCGGGGAGCTGTTTTTT. It codes for CASSSSQTQGESGELFF.

This clone was seen only a few times. The gene calls are TRBV6-5 and TRBJ2-2; 8 bases are shared with TRBD1. V lost 6 bases, J lost 1 base, and 4 bases stayed unmatched. The germline CDR1 and CDR2 sequences are MNHEY and SVGAGI. This CDR3 is 15 amino acids long. This CDR3 reads CASSYGTGNTGELFF. Written as DNA, the CDR3 is TGTGCCAGCAGCTACGGGACAGGGAACACCGGGGAGCTGTTTTTT.

V usage is TRBV4-1 and J usage is TRBJ1-5; the D is unclear. Per germline, CDR1 MGHRA and CDR2 YSYEKL. The CDR3 consists of 16 residues. The V and J ends lost 2 bases and 0 bases respectively, with 11 bases between them. CDR3 in DNA: TGCGCCAGCAGCCAATCTCCCACCTATAGCAATCAGCCCCAGCATTTT. Residues: CASSQSPTYSNQPQHF.

This clone was observed a single time. The rearrangement uses TRBV4-2 and TRBJ2-7; the match to TRBD2 covers 8 bases. The trim removed 4 bases at V and 3 bases at J, leaving 8 bases unmatched. CDR1 and CDR2 (germline): LGHNA, YNFKEQ. CDR3 length: 15 residues. The CDR3 DNA is TGTGCCAGCAGCCGGGAAAGCGGGAGTAACTACGAGCAGTACTTC. Its protein product is CASSRESGSNYEQYF.

This clone was seen only once. This chain uses TRBV10-3 with TRBJ1-3; no reliable D call. The V and J ends lost 8 bases and 4 bases respectively, with 9 bases between them. CDR3 size: 12 residues. Germline CDR1 ENHRY, CDR2 SYGVKD. Here the CDR3 reads CAILDSGNTIYF. The DNA for the CDR3 is TGTGCCATCCTGGACTCGGGAAACACCATATATTTT.

The V call is TRBV7-8, the J call TRBJ2-5, with D unclear. The CDR3 consists of 14 residues. CDR1 and CDR2 from the germline V gene are SGHVS and FQNEAQ. V was shortened by 5 bases and J by 5 bases, with 15 bases between the two germline ends. The CDR3 here is CASSLKPFGETQYF. CDR3 DNA: TGTGCCAGCAGCCTTAAACCGTTCGGGGAGACCCAGTACTTC.

The rearrangement links TRBV30 to TRBJ1-4; TRBD1 matches at 7 bases. Looked up from germline, CDR1 is GTSNPN and CDR2 is SVGIG (reference sequence). The CDR3 sequence is 17 residues long. Trimming took 2 bases from V and 3 from J; bases not matched to a gene: 12. CDR3 coding DNA: TGTGCCTGGAGTAATACGACAGGGCGTCCCTCTAATGAAAAACTGTTTTTT. It yields the protein CAWSNTTGRPSNEKLFF.

This clone was found once. The V call is TRBV30, the J call TRBJ2-1; 7 positions match TRBD2. This CDR3 is built from 16 residues. Germline V gene lookup returns CDR1 GTSNPN and CDR2 SVGIG (reference sequence). Trimming took 0 bases from V and 1 from J; bases not matched to a gene: 6. DNA for the CDR3: TGTGCCTGGAGTGTACTCCTGGGGGGGTCCTACAATGAGCAGTTCTTC. It codes for CAWSVLLGGSYNEQFF.

V gene TRBV25-1 combines with J gene TRBJ2-7, with D maybe TRBD1 (7 bases). The V gene lost 3 bases and the J gene lost 7 bases, with 13 bases spanning the gap. This CDR3 has 13 residues. Germline V CDR1 and CDR2: MGHDK, SYGVNS. CDR3 nucleotides: TGTGCCAGCAGTGACCAGGGGGGTCGAGAGCAGTACTTC. It translates to CASSDQGGREQYF.

CDR3 residues: CASTRSAGPYNEQFF. The CDR3 bases are TGTGCCAGCACCCGCTCAGCGGGACCTTACAATGAGCAGTTCTTC. This chain links TRBV5-5 with TRBJ2-1; TRBD2 matches 7 bases. Germline trimming cut 6 bases from V and 4 bases from J; bases unmatched to any gene: 10. The CDR3 length is 15 residues. Looked up from germline, CDR1 is SGHKS and CDR2 is YYEKEE (reference sequence).

About this clone itself: The sample holds other DNA sequences that translate to the same CDR3. Written as DNA, the CDR3 is TGTGCCAGCTCACCCGGGACAGGAAATCAGCCCCAGCATTTT. It specifies CASSPGTGNQPQHF. The chain has TRBV18 and TRBJ1-5, with 8 bases that match TRBD1. CDR1 is KGHSH, CDR2 LQKENI, per germline. The ends lost 3 bases at V and 4 bases at J; junction bases unmatched: 2. The CDR3 runs to 14 residues.

The chain combines TRBV19 with TRBJ2-7, with D tentatively TRBD1 (5 bases). Between the trimmed V and J ends, which lost 3 bases and 3 bases, there was a span of 12 bases. Per germline, CDR1 LNHDA and CDR2 SQIVND (reference sequence). The CDR3 has 14 amino acids. CDR3 bases: TGTGCCAGTAGTATCGGGCAGGGCGGCTACGAGCAGTACTTC. It translates to CASSIGQGGYEQYF.

V usage is TRBV6-5 and J usage is TRBJ1-1; 8 bases are shared with TRBD1. The CDR3 extends over 13 amino acids. Looked up from germline, CDR1 is MNHEY and CDR2 is SVGAGI. V lost 5 bases, J lost 7 bases, and 6 bases stayed unmatched. CDR3 protein: CASSRQGPDEAFF. Written as DNA, the CDR3 is TGTGCCAGCAGTAGACAGGGGCCCGATGAAGCTTTCTTT.

V usage is TRBV23-1 and J usage is TRBJ1-2; no firm D call. TRBV23-1 is filed as an ORF, its function uncertain. Trimming removed 0 bases at V and 3 bases at J, with 17 bases between. The CDR3 totals 17 residues. CDR3 amino acids: CASSQSSREMPDYGYTF. The DNA for the CDR3 is TGCGCCAGCAGTCAATCCTCGAGGGAAATGCCGGACTATGGCTACACCTTC.